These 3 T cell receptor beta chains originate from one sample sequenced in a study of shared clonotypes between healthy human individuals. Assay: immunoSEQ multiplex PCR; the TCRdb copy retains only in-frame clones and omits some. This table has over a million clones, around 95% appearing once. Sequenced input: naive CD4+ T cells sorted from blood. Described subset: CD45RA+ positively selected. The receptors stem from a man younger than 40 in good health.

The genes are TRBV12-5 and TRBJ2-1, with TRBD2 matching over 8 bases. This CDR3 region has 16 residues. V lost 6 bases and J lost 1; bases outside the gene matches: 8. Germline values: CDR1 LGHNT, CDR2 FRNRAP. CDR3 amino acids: CASGYSGSRSYNEQFF. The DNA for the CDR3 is TGTGCTAGTGGCTACAGCGGGAGTCGGTCCTACAATGAGCAGTTCTTC.

The CDR3 spells CASSSHTGATTYEQYF. The DNA for the CDR3 is TGTGCCAGCAGCTCCCACACAGGGGCAACAACCTACGAGCAGTACTTC. The V gene is TRBV7-6, the J gene TRBJ2-7, with 7 nucleotides matching TRBD1. Germline CDR1 reads SGHVS; CDR2 reads FNYEAQ. The CDR3 loop spans 16 amino acids. V shed 4 bases and J 2 bases; nucleotides not matched to a gene: 11.

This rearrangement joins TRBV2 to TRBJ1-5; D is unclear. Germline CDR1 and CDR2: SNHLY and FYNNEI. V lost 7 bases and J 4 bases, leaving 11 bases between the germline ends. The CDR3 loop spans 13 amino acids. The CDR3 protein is CASNAPGNQPQHF. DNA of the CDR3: TGTGCCAGCAACGCACCGGGGAATCAGCCCCAGCATTTT.